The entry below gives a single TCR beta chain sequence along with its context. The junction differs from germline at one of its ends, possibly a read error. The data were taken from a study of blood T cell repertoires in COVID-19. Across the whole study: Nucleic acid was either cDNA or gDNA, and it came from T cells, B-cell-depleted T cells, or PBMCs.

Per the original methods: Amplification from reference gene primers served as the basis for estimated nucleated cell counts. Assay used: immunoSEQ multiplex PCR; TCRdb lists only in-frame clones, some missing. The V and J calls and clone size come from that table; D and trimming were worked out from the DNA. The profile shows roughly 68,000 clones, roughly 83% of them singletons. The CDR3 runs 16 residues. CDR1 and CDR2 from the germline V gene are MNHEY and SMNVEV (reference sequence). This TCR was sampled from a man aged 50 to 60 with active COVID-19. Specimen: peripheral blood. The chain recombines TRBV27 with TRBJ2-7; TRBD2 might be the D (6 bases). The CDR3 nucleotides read TGTGCCAGCAGTCTATCCGCGGGACTTTCGAGAAGCGAGCAGTACTTC. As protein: CASSLSAGLSRSEQYF.